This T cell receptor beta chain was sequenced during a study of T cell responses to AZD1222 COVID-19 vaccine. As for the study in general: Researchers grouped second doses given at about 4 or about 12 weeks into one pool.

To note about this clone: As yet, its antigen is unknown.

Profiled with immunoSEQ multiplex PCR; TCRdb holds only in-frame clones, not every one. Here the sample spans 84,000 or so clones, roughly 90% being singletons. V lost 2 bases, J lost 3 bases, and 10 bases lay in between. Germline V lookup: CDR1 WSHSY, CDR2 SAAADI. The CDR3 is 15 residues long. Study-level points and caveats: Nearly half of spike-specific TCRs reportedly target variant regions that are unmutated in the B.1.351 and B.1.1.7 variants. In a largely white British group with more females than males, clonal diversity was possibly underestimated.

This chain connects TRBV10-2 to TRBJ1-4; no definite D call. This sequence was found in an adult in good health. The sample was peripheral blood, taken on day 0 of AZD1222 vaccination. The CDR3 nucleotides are TGCGCCAGCAGTGAGCCGGTTTCGGCTAATGAAAAACTGTTTTTT. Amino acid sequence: CASSEPVSANEKLFF.